This TCR beta chain comes out of a study of T-cell memory formation after mild COVID-19. Each CDR3 protein is one row after TCRdb ran MiXCR on the 5' RACE reads. The repertoire holds about 350,000 distinct CDR3 sequences, with approximately 15% as singletons. General study points: Mainly in CM and EM were contracting CD4+ clones; CD8+ were in EMRA.

Points on this clonotype: The antigen remains undetermined.

CDR1 and CDR2 from the germline V gene are SQVTM and ANQGSEA. V dropped 4 bases and J dropped 4 bases, with 22 bases sitting between them. The CDR3 is 16 amino acids. This clonotype originated in a man in his late teens or twenties who had mild COVID-19 (a few samples of this study predate the infection). Cell type and time point are not known. The chain links TRBV29-1 to TRBJ1-1, with a tentative D call TRBD1 (5 bases). The specimen was PBMCs or a T cell subset sorted from them (not recorded which). In DNA form, the CDR3 reads TGCAGCGTTGTGGCGTGGGGTTCGGGGGGGTCCACTGAAGCTTTCTTT. It encodes CSVVAWGSGGSTEAFF.